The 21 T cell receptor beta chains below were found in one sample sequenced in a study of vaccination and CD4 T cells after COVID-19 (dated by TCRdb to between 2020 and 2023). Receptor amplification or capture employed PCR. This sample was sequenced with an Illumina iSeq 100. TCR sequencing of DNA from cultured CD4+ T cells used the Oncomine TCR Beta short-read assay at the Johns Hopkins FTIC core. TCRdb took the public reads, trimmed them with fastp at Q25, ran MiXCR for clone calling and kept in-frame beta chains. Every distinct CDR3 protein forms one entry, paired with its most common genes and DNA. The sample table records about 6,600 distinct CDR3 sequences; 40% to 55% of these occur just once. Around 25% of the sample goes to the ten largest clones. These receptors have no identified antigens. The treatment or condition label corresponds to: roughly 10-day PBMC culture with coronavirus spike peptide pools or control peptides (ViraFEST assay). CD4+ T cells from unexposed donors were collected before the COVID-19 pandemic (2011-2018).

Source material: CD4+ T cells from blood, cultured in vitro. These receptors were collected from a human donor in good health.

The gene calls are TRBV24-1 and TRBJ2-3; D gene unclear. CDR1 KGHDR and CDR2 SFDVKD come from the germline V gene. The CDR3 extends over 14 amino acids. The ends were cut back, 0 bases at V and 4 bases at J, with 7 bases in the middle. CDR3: CATSDLRFADTQYF. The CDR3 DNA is TGTGCCACCAGTGATTTGCGTTTTGCAGATACGCAGTATTTT.

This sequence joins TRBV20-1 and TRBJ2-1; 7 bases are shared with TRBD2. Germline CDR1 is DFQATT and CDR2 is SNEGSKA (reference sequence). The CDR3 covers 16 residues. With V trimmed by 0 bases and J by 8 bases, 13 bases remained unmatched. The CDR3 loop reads CSARDNQRDPWDEQFF. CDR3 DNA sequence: TGCAGTGCTAGAGATAACCAGCGGGATCCGTGGGATGAGCAGTTCTTC.

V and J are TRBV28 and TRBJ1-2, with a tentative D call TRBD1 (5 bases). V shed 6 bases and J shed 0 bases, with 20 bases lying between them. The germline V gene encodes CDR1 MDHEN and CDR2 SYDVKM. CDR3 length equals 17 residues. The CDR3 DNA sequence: TGTGCCAGCAGACAAAGGGTCCCGCAGACAGCTAACTATGGCTACACCTTC. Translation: CASRQRVPQTANYGYTF.

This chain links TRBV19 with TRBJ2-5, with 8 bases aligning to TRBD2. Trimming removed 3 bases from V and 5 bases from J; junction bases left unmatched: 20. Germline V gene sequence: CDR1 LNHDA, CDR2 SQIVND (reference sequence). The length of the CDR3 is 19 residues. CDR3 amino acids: CASSIATSGTSWGLETQYF. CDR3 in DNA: TGTGCCAGTAGTATTGCGACCTCCGGGACTAGTTGGGGTTTGGAGACCCAGTACTTC. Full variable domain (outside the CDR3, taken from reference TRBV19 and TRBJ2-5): DGGITQSPKYLFRKEGQNVTLSCEQNLNHDAMYWYRQDPGQGLRLIYYSQIVNDFQKGDIAEGYSVSREKKESFPLTVTSAQKNPTAFYLCASSIATSGTSWGLETQYFGPGTRLLVL.

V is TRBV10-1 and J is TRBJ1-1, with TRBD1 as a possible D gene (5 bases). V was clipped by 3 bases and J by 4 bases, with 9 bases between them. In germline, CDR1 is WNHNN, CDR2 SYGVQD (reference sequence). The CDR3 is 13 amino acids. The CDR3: CASSDNGGTEAFF. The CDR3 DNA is TGCGCCAGCAGTGATAACGGGGGCACTGAAGCTTTCTTT.

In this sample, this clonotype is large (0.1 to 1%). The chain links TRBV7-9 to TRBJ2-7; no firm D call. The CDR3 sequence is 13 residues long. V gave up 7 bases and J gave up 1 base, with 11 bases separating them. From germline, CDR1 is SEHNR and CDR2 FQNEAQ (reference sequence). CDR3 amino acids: CASKGSLSYEQYF. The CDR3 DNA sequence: TGTGCCAGCAAAGGCAGTCTTTCCTACGAGCAGTACTTC.

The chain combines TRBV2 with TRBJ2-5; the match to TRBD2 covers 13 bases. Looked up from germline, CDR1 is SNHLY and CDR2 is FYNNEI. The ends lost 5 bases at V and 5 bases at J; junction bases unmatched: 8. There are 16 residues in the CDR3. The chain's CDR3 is CASSPQLAGGSETQYF. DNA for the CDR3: TGTGCCAGCAGTCCCCAACTAGCGGGGGGGTCGGAGACCCAGTACTTC.

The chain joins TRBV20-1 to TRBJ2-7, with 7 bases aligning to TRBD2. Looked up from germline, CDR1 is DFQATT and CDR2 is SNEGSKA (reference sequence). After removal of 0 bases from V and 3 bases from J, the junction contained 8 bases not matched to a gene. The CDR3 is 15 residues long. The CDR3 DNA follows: TGCAGTGCTAGAGATCATGGGAGGGCGTTCTACGAGCAGTACTTC. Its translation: CSARDHGRAFYEQYF.

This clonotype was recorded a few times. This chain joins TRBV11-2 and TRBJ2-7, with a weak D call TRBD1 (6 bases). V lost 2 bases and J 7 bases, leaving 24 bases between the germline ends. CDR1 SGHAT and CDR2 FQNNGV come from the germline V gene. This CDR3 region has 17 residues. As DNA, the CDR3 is TGTGCCAGCAGCTTATTTCCCCTTAAGGGAGAGAGGGGGGAGCAGTACTTC. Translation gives CASSLFPLKGERGEQYF.

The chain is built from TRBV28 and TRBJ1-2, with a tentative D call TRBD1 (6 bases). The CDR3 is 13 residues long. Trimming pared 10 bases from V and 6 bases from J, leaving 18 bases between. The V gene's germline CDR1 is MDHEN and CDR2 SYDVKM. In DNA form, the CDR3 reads TGTGCCACTGCACAGGGCTCGGAAAATGGCTACACCTTC. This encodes CATAQGSENGYTF.

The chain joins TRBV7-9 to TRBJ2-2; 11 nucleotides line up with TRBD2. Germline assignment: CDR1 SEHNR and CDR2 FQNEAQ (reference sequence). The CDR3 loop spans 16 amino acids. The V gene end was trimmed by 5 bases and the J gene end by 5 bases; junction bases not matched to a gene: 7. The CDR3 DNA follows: TGTGCCAGCAGCCGAGAGGGACTAGCGGTGACCGGGGAGCTGTTTTTT. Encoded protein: CASSREGLAVTGELFF.

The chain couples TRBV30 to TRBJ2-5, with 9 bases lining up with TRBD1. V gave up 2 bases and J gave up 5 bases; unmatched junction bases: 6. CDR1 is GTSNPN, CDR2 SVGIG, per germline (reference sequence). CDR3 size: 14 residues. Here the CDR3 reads CAWSPGQGRETQYF. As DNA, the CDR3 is TGTGCCTGGAGTCCCGGACAGGGGCGTGAGACCCAGTACTTC.

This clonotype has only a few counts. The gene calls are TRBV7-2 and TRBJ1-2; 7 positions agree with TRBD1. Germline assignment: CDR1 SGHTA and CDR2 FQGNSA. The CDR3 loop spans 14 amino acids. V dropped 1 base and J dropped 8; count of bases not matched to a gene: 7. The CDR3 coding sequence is TGTGCCAGCAGCTTAGTCCGGGACAGCGCCGGCTACACCTTC. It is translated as CASSLVRDSAGYTF.

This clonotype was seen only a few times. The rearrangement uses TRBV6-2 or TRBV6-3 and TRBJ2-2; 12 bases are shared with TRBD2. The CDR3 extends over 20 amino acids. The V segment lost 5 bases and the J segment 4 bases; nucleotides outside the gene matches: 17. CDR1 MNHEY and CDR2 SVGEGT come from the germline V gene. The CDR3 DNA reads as TGTGCCAGCAGTCCCAGCCCGACTAGCGGGAGATTTAGGAGCACCGGGGAGCTGTTTTTT. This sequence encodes CASSPSPTSGRFRSTGELFF.

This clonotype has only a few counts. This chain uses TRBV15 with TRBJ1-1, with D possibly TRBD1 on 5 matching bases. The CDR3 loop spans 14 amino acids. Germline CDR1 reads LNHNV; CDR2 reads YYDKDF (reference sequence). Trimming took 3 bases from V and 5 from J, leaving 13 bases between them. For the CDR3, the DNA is TGTGCCACCAGCAGCCCCGGGACGTGGACTGAAGCTTTCTTT. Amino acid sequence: CATSSPGTWTEAFF.

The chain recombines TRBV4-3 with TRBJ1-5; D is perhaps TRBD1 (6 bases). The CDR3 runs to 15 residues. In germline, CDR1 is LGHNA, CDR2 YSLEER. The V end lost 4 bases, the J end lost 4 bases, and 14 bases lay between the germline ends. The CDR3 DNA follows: TGCGCCAGCAGCCTACTTCTGGGGGCTAATCAGCCCCAGCATTTT. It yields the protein CASSLLLGANQPQHF.

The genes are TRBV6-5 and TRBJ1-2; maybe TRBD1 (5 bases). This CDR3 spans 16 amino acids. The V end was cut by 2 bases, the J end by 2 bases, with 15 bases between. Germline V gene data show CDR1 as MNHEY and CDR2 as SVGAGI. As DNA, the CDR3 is TGTGCCAGCAGTTACGCCAGGGCGGTGGGAAACTATGGCTACACCTTC. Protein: CASSYARAVGNYGYTF.

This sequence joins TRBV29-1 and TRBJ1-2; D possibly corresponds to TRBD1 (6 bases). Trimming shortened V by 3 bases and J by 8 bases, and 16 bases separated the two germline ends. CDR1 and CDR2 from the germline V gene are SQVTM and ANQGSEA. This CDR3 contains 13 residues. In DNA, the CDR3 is TGCAGCGTTGAGCCCCTTACAGGGAAGGGCTACACCTTC. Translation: CSVEPLTGKGYTF.

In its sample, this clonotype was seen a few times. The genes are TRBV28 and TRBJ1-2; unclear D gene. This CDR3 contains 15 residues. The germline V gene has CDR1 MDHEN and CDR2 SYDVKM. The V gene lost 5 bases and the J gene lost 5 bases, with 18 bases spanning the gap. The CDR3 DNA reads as TGTGCCAGCAGTGAGGCCGGAGGCAGGCGATATGGCTACACCTTC. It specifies CASSEAGGRRYGYTF.

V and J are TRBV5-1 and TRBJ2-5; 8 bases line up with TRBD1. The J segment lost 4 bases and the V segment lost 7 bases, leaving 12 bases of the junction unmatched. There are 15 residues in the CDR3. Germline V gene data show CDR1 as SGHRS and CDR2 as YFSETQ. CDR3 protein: CASDDARGQGETQYF. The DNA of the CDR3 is TGCGCCAGCGACGACGCCAGGGGGCAGGGAGAGACCCAGTACTTC.

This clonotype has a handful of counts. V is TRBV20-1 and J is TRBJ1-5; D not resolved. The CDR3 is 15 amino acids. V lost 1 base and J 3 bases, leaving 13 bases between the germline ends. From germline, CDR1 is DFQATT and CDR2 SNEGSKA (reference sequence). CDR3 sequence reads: CSARGPRLVNQPQHF. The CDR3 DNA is TGCAGTGCTAGAGGCCCCCGATTAGTCAATCAGCCCCAGCATTTT.